The present TCR beta chain was sequenced within a study of blood T cell repertoires in COVID-19. Looking at the study overall: T cells, B-cell-depleted T cells, or PBMCs supplied cDNA or gDNA.

Cohorts were assigned according to the clinical history that participants reported. The V gene's germline CDR1 is ENHRY and CDR2 SYGVKD. With V trimmed by 4 bases and J by 4 bases, 13 bases remained unmatched. The CDR3 is made up of 18 amino acids. Profiling relied on immunoSEQ multiplex PCR, and the TCRdb table lists in-frame clones only, not all of them. The data show some 360,000 clones, about 90% seen once. Sequencing was carried out using PBMCs or T cells enriched from blood (not recorded which). This rearrangement joins TRBV10-3 to TRBJ1-4; 9 bases align to TRBD1. This clonotype was sampled from a woman between 25 and 40 years old who had been exposed to COVID-19. DNA for the CDR3: TGTGCCATCAGTGCCAATCCTACAGGGGGCGGCGGTAATGAAAAACTGTTTTTT. Translating it yields CAISANPTGGGGNEKLFF.